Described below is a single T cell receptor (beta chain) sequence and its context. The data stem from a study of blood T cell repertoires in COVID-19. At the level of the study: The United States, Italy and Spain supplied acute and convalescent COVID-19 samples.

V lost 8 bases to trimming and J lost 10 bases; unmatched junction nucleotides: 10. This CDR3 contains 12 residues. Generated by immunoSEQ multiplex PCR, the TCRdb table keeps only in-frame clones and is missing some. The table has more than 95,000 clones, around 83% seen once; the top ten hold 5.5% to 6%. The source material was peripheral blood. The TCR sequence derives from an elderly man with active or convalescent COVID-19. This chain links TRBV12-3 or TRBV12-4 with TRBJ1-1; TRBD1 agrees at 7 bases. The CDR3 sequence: CASGRQGEVAFF. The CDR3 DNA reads TGTGCCAGCGGACGACAGGGAGAAGTAGCTTTCTTT.